Below are 32 T cell receptor beta chains sequenced from a single sample in a study of technical replicates of blood from a handful of donors. The repertoire was sequenced with immunoSEQ multiplex PCR; TCRdb's copy has only in-frame clones and lacks some. This table has tens of thousands of clones, roughly 90% appearing once. Sequenced: T cells isolated from PBMCs. These receptors all stem from a human donor in good health.

The CDR3 protein is CASSSTLAGLSNQPQHF. The CDR3 DNA reads as TGTGCCAGTAGTAGTACGTTGGCAGGGCTTAGCAATCAGCCCCAGCATTTT. The chain is built from TRBV19 and TRBJ1-5; D perhaps matches TRBD1 (5 bases). This CDR3 region has 17 residues. Germline CDR1 LNHDA, CDR2 SQIVND (reference sequence). V gave up 4 bases and J gave up 0 bases, with 16 bases separating them.

V and J are TRBV28 and TRBJ2-7; TRBD2 aligns across 9 bases. The length of the CDR3 is 15 residues. Trimming took 5 bases from V and 4 from J; bases not matched to a gene: 9. CDR1 and CDR2 from the germline V gene are MDHEN and SYDVKM. The CDR3 DNA follows: TGTGCCAGCAGTCCGATAAGCGGGAGGTCGTACGAGCAGTACTTC. Its protein is CASSPISGRSYEQYF.

The chain has TRBV27 and TRBJ2-7, with 8 positions matching TRBD2. CDR1 is MNHEY and CDR2 is SMNVEV in the germline V gene (reference sequence). Trimming took 5 bases from V and 2 from J; bases not matched to a gene: 5. The CDR3 is 14 residues long. CDR3 region: CASSLLAATYEQYF. The DNA of the CDR3 is TGTGCCAGCAGTCTACTAGCGGCGACCTACGAGCAGTACTTC.

V and J are TRBV10-3 and TRBJ1-2, with D perhaps matching TRBD1 (6 bases). Trimming cost V 8 bases and J 6 bases, with 19 bases left between them. This CDR3 contains 14 residues. Germline V gene lookup returns CDR1 ENHRY and CDR2 SYGVKD. CDR3 loop: CAIRSLTGFDGYTF. The DNA for the CDR3 is TGTGCCATCCGATCCCTAACAGGGTTCGATGGCTACACCTTC.

This clone was detected only once. CDR3 loop: CASSLRGLETQYF. As DNA, the CDR3 is TGTGCCAGCAGCTTAAGGGGGCTAGAGACCCAGTACTTC. The V call is TRBV7-3, the J call TRBJ2-5; possible D gene TRBD1, 6 bases. In germline, CDR1 is SGHTA, CDR2 FQGTGA. CDR3 size: 13 residues. Trimming took 1 base from V and 4 from J, leaving 7 bases between them.

The rearrangement joins TRBV30 to TRBJ2-7, with 8 bases lining up with TRBD1. Germline trimming cut 4 bases from V and 6 bases from J; bases unmatched to any gene: 5. The CDR3 consists of 12 residues. Germline CDR1 reads GTSNPN; CDR2 reads SVGIG (reference sequence). CDR3 region: CAWTGTGLEQYF. The CDR3 nucleotides are TGTGCCTGGACCGGGACAGGCCTCGAGCAGTACTTC. The whole variable domain, remainder taken from reference TRBV30 and TRBJ2-7, is SQTIHQWPATLVQPVGSPLSLECTVEGTSNPNLYWYRQAAGRGLQLLFYSVGIGQISSEVPQNLSASRPQDRQFILSSKKLLLSDSGFYLCAWTGTGLEQYFGPGTRLTVT.

This sequence joins TRBV25-1 and TRBJ2-1, with 9 bases lining up with TRBD2. V gave up 0 bases and J gave up 6 bases; unmatched junction bases: 3. From germline, CDR1 is MGHDK and CDR2 SYGVNS. This CDR3 region has 15 residues. The CDR3 is CASSEYSGGPNEQFF. The CDR3 DNA reads as TGTGCCAGCAGTGAATACAGCGGGGGGCCCAATGAGCAGTTCTTC.

The V and J genes are TRBV13 and TRBJ1-3; TRBD1 agrees at 9 bases. CDR3 size: 15 residues. Germline V gene lookup returns CDR1 PRHDT and CDR2 FYEKMQ (reference sequence). V lost 2 bases to trimming and J lost 9 bases; unmatched junction nucleotides: 8. The CDR3 loop reads CASSLKTGGGSTIYF. CDR3 sequence (DNA): TGTGCCAGCAGCTTAAAGACAGGGGGTGGCAGCACCATATATTTT.

CDR3 in amino acids: CASSYYGTGSNEKLFF. In nucleotides, the CDR3 is TGTGCCAGCAGCTATTACGGGACAGGTTCTAATGAAAAACTGTTTTTT. The chain combines TRBV11-2 with TRBJ1-4; 8 positions agree with TRBD1. V gave up 4 bases and J gave up 3 bases; unmatched junction bases: 7. This CDR3 contains 16 residues. CDR1 is SGHAT, CDR2 FQNNGV, per germline.

This clone showed up just a few times. The CDR3 region is CASSFGQGGRDGYTF. The CDR3 DNA follows: TGTGCCAGCAGTTTCGGCCAGGGAGGGCGGGATGGCTACACCTTC. The V and J genes are TRBV27 and TRBJ1-2; TRBD1 might be the D (5 bases). Deletions cut 3 bases from V and 6 bases from J, with 17 bases between. CDR3 length: 15 residues. The germline V gene encodes CDR1 MNHEY and CDR2 SMNVEV (reference sequence).

This sequence joins TRBV30 and TRBJ1-1; D gene uncertain. V was trimmed by 0 bases and J by 4 bases, leaving 9 bases between them. In germline, CDR1 is GTSNPN, CDR2 SVGIG (reference sequence). The CDR3 has 13 residues. The DNA for the CDR3 is TGTGCCTGGAGTGTCGGAGGGAGCACTGAAGCTTTCTTT. Translating gives CAWSVGGSTEAFF.

The CDR3 coding sequence is TGTGCCAGTAGTATACAGGGGAACGAGCAGTACTTC. It translates to CASSIQGNEQYF. The chain recombines TRBV19 with TRBJ2-7, with D perhaps TRBD1 (6 bases). Trimming removed 2 bases from V and 5 bases from J, with 7 bases in between. Germline V CDR1 and CDR2: LNHDA, SQIVND (reference sequence). CDR3 length: 12 residues.

The chain is built from TRBV2 and TRBJ1-4; a possible D gene is TRBD1 (6 bases). CDR3 length: 16 residues. Germline V gene lookup returns CDR1 SNHLY and CDR2 FYNNEI. Trimming left V 5 bases short and J 5 bases short, with 18 bases between. The CDR3 sequence is CASSSSRGRGNEKLFF. CDR3 coding DNA: TGTGCCAGCAGTTCTTCAAGGGGCAGGGGAAATGAAAAACTGTTTTTT.

The chain links TRBV6-5 to TRBJ2-7, with TRBD2 identical over 12 bases. V dropped 5 bases and J dropped 2; count of bases not matched to a gene: 4. This CDR3 region has 15 residues. Germline V gene data show CDR1 as MNHEY and CDR2 as SVGAGI. The CDR3 here is CASSPWTSGTYEQYF. Written as DNA, the CDR3 is TGTGCCAGCAGTCCTTGGACTAGCGGGACCTACGAGCAGTACTTC.

The V and J genes are TRBV6-6 and TRBJ1-1; D is undetermined. The CDR3 spans 12 residues. Germline V gives CDR1 MNHNY, CDR2 SVGAGI (reference sequence). Trimming took 5 bases from V and 1 from J, leaving 5 bases between them. Written as DNA, the CDR3 is TGTGCCAGCAGTAACAGGAACACTGAAGCTTTCTTT. Translating gives CASSNRNTEAFF.

V is TRBV7-9 and J is TRBJ1-3; D might be TRBD1 (6 bases). The V and J ends lost 4 bases and 2 bases respectively, with 9 bases between them. The germline V gene encodes CDR1 SEHNR and CDR2 FQNEAQ (reference sequence). The CDR3 loop spans 14 amino acids. The CDR3 loop is CASSSRTAGNTIYF. The CDR3 region has the DNA TGTGCCAGCAGCTCAAGGACAGCTGGAAACACCATATATTTT.

This chain joins TRBV4-3 and TRBJ2-2, with 12 bases lining up with TRBD2. V lost 3 bases, J lost 7 bases, and 9 bases stayed unmatched. Germline V lookup: CDR1 LGHNA, CDR2 YSLEER. The CDR3 has 17 residues. The CDR3 loop reads CASSQDLAGGQSGELFF. DNA of the CDR3: TGCGCCAGCAGCCAGGACCTAGCGGGAGGGCAGAGCGGGGAGCTGTTTTTT.

Remarks on this clone: The junction does not match germline at one end; this may be a read error. The chain joins TRBV19 to TRBJ1-4, with D maybe TRBD1 (5 bases). This CDR3 region has 17 residues. Germline CDR1 LNHDA, CDR2 SQIVND (reference sequence). The CDR3 protein is CASSIDLVETGAGLRDF. The CDR3 DNA sequence: TGTGCCAGTAGTATAGATCTAGTTGAAACAGGAGCGGGGCTACGTGATTTT.

The chain combines TRBV7-9 with TRBJ1-5, with 8 bases matching TRBD1. This CDR3 contains 12 residues. The V gene end was trimmed by 5 bases and the J gene end by 10 bases; junction bases not matched to a gene: 4. CDR1 and CDR2 (germline): SEHNR, FQNEAQ (reference sequence). The CDR3, as DNA: TGTGCCAGCAGCGGACAGGGTGGCCCCCAGCATTTT. It yields the protein CASSGQGGPQHF.

V and J are TRBV18 and TRBJ1-1, with TRBD1 as a possible D gene (5 bases). This CDR3 spans 12 amino acids. The V gene's germline CDR1 is KGHSH and CDR2 LQKENI. The V end lost 6 bases, the J end lost 2 bases, and 7 bases lay between the germline ends. The CDR3 loop is CASSGPNTEAFF. CDR3 bases: TGTGCCAGCTCGGGGCCTAACACTGAAGCTTTCTTT.

This clone occurred once. The chain links TRBV5-1 to TRBJ2-1, with 10 bases identical to TRBD2. With 4 bases clipped from V and 3 bases from J, the junction kept 7 bases outside the gene matches. The germline V gene has CDR1 SGHRS and CDR2 YFSETQ. The CDR3 is made up of 16 amino acids. The CDR3: CASSPIGTSDYNEQFF. CDR3 nucleotides: TGCGCCAGCAGCCCGATAGGGACTAGCGACTACAATGAGCAGTTCTTC.

This clone was seen a single time. The chain recombines TRBV13 with TRBJ2-7, with 7 bases identical to TRBD1. The length of the CDR3 is 15 residues. V lost 0 bases, J lost 1 base, and 3 bases stayed unmatched. Germline lookup yields CDR1 PRHDT and CDR2 FYEKMQ (reference sequence). CDR3 loop: CASSLGDRNSYEQYF. Written as DNA, the CDR3 is TGTGCCAGCAGCTTAGGGGACAGGAATTCCTACGAGCAGTACTTC.

V is TRBV28 and J is TRBJ2-3, with TRBD2 matching over 8 bases. CDR1 and CDR2 from the germline V gene are MDHEN and SYDVKM. After removal of 5 bases from V and 10 bases from J, the junction contained 5 bases not matched to a gene. The CDR3 is 12 residues long. In DNA, the CDR3 is TGTGCCAGCAGTCCCGGGACTAGTGCGCAGTATTTT. This gives the protein CASSPGTSAQYF.

The chain combines TRBV7-2 with TRBJ2-5; D gene uncertain. This CDR3 is built from 11 residues. Trimming removed 6 bases from V and 5 bases from J, with 7 bases in between. The germline CDR1 and CDR2 sequences are SGHTA and FQGNSA. CDR3 coding DNA: TGTGCCAGCAGGTCGGGTGAGACCCAGTACTTC. As protein: CASRSGETQYF.

The CDR3 sequence: CASSLGSLMNTEAFF. The CDR3 DNA reads TGTGCCAGCAGTTTGGGCAGCCTAATGAACACTGAAGCTTTCTTT. The gene calls are TRBV27 and TRBJ1-1; D ambiguous. Germline CDR1 reads MNHEY; CDR2 reads SMNVEV (reference sequence). This CDR3 has 15 amino acids. Trimming cost V 3 bases and J 0 bases, with 11 bases left between them.

This clone appeared a single time. The V and J genes are TRBV27 and TRBJ1-5, with TRBD1 matching over 8 bases. The germline gives CDR1 MNHEY, CDR2 SMNVEV (reference sequence). The CDR3 spans 17 residues. Trimming cost V 7 bases and J 4 bases; bases outside gene matches: 15. CDR3 DNA: TGTGCCAGCAAATTAGAAGGACAGGGAGGGAGAAATCAGCCCCAGCATTTT. This sequence encodes CASKLEGQGGRNQPQHF.

J is TRBJ2-7 and V is TRBV28, with TRBD2 matching 11 bases. The CDR3 consists of 16 residues. J lost 3 bases, V lost 5 bases, and 9 bases had no gene match. CDR1 and CDR2 from the germline V gene are MDHEN and SYDVKM. CDR3 amino acids: CASSNPGTSGNYEQYF. CDR3 in DNA: TGTGCCAGCAGTAACCCCGGGACTAGCGGAAACTACGAGCAGTACTTC. Full variable domain (rest looked up from reference TRBV28 and TRBJ2-7): DVKVTQSSRYLVKRTGEKVFLECVQDMDHENMFWYRQDPGLGLRLIYFSYDVKMKEKGDIPEGYSVSREKKERFSLILESASTNQTSMYLCASSNPGTSGNYEQYFGPGTRLTVT.

The chain recombines TRBV6-5 with TRBJ2-1; 7 bases are a match to TRBD2. Trimming cost V 4 bases and J 8 bases; bases outside gene matches: 11. Germline V CDR1 and CDR2: MNHEY, SVGAGI. The CDR3 totals 15 residues. The CDR3: CASSWEGPTQDEQFF. The DNA of the CDR3 is TGTGCCAGCAGTTGGGAGGGCCCAACACAGGATGAGCAGTTCTTC.

The rearrangement uses TRBV12-5 and TRBJ1-2; tentatively, D is TRBD1 (6 bases). This CDR3 has 14 amino acids. Germline CDR1 and CDR2: LGHNT and FRNRAP. V was pared by 6 bases and J by 2 bases, with 13 bases between. In DNA form, the CDR3 reads TGTGCTAGTGGCCTCCCTCAGGGGAACTATGGCTACACCTTC. It specifies CASGLPQGNYGYTF.

This rearrangement joins TRBV28 to TRBJ1-4; D call uncertain. Trimming left V 8 bases short and J 0 bases short, with 4 bases between. The V gene's germline CDR1 is MDHEN and CDR2 SYDVKM. CDR3 length equals 12 residues. The DNA of the CDR3 is TGTGCCAGCCAAACAACTAATGAAAAACTGTTTTTT. Translation: CASQTTNEKLFF.

Here the CDR3 reads CASSKLQRKSYNEQFF. The CDR3 nucleotides are TGTGCCAGCAGCAAATTACAGCGGAAATCCTACAATGAGCAGTTCTTC. V gene TRBV21-1 combines with J gene TRBJ2-1; TRBD2 was called by the table and not checked on the DNA. TRBV21-1 is a pseudogene. CDR3 length: 16 amino acids.

This chain uses TRBV15 with TRBJ2-7; 7 bases align to TRBD2. The CDR3 contains 15 residues. Germline V CDR1 and CDR2: LNHNV, YYDKDF (reference sequence). The V gene end was trimmed by 3 bases and the J gene end by 3 bases; junction bases not matched to a gene: 8. This CDR3 is CATSSGTTQHYEQYF. The CDR3 DNA reads TGTGCCACCAGCAGCGGGACTACTCAACACTACGAGCAGTACTTC.